Listed below are T cell receptor beta chains from one sample, sequenced in a study of blood T cell repertoires in COVID-19. Produced via immunoSEQ multiplex PCR; TCRdb's table is partial and in-frame only. The data show 270,000 or so clones, about 89% seen once. Input material: PBMCs or T cells enriched from blood (not recorded which). The receptors were sampled from a young woman who had recovered from COVID-19. Each CDR3 is given with its conserved first and last residue. A D gene is named only where the DNA matches it firmly. Some rows mark clone size as missing; the rest say once, few, many or name a class of expanded clone.

D	J	size	V	DNA	CDR3
NA	TRBJ1-5	NA	TRBV10-1	TGCGCCAGCAGTGAGGAGGCAATCAATCAGCCCCAGCATTTT	CASSEEAINQPQHF
TRBD1	TRBJ2-6	NA	TRBV4-1	TGCGCCAGCAGCCAAACCGCAGGGGGAACCTCTGGGGCCAACGTCCTGACTTTC	CASSQTAGGTSGANVLTF
TRBD2	TRBJ2-7	few	TRBV2	TGTGCCAGCAGTGAAGCCTCTAGCGGCCCCTCCTACGAGCAGTACTTC	CASSEASSGPSYEQYF
TRBD2	TRBJ2-3	NA	TRBV4-3	TGCGCCAGCAGCCAAGATTCGACTAGCGGGGTGGCAGGTACAGATACGCAGTATTTT	CASSQDSTSGVAGTDTQYF
NA	TRBJ1-2	once	TRBV11-2	TGTGCCAGCAGCCTCTCTCTTCTGGGGGGGGCCCCTAACTATGGCTACACCTTC	CASSLSLLGGAPNYGYTF
NA	TRBJ1-2	NA	TRBV4-3	TGCGCCAGCAGCCAAGATCAGGGGCCGTCGCTTTTCTATGGCTACACCTTC	CASSQDQGPSLFYGYTF
NA	TRBJ1-5	NA	TRBV20-1	TGCAGTGCTAAAAGGGGTCAGCCCCAGCATTTT	CSAKRGQPQHF
NA	TRBJ1-2	NA	TRBV27	TGTGCCAGCAGTACAGGGAACTATGGCTACACCTTC	CASSTGNYGYTF
NA	TRBJ2-3	few	TRBV9	TGTGCCAGCAGCGTAAGCGGCTTGGCCCCAGATACGCAGTATTTT	CASSVSGLAPDTQYF
TRBD1	TRBJ1-2	NA	TRBV6-1	TGTGCCAGCAGTGACGGGACAGGTCCTAACTATGGCTACACCTTC	CASSDGTGPNYGYTF
TRBD1	TRBJ2-1	NA	TRBV12-3/TRBV12-4	TGTGCCAGCAGGGGTACAGGGGGTTATGAGCAGTTCTTC	CASRGTGGYEQFF
NA	TRBJ1-5	NA	TRBV11-2	TGTGCCAGCAGCTTAGATGGGGGGTTCAATCAGCCCCAGCATTTT	CASSLDGGFNQPQHF
NA	TRBJ2-1	NA	TRBV24-1	TGTGCCACCAGTGACTGGGACACCATGAATGAGCAGTTCTTC	CATSDWDTMNEQFF
NA	TRBJ2-3	NA	TRBV7-9	TGTGCCAGCAGCCCTCGGAGGGGTACAGATACGCAGTATTTT	CASSPRRGTDTQYF
TRBD2	TRBJ2-1	NA	TRBV19	TGTGCCAGTAGCGGGACTAGTCTGGATGAGCAGTTCTTC	CASSGTSLDEQFF
NA	TRBJ1-2	once	TRBV6-5	TGTGCCAGCAGCCGACAGGTCTCGACCTATGGCTACACCTTC	CASSRQVSTYGYTF
TRBD2	TRBJ2-7	few	TRBV6-1	TGTGCCAGCAGTGAAGCGCTAGCGGGAGCCTACGAGCAGTACTTC	CASSEALAGAYEQYF
TRBD2	TRBJ2-3	NA	TRBV4-2	TGTGCCAGCAGCCCCTGGGCTAGCGGGAATCCAGCAGATACGCAGTATTTT	CASSPWASGNPADTQYF
NA	TRBJ2-7	NA	TRBV6-1	TGTGCCAGCAGTGACCCGCAGCGAAGCTCCTACGAGCAGTACTTC	CASSDPQRSSYEQYF
TRBD1	TRBJ2-7	few	TRBV5-1	TGCGCCAGCAGCTTACTTATTGGGACAGGGAACATCGCCTACGAGCAGTACTTC	CASSLLIGTGNIAYEQYF
TRBD1	TRBJ1-1	NA	TRBV6-2/TRBV6-3	TGTGCCAGCAGTTACTTCAGGGGGCAAGGGAACACTGAAGCTTTCTTT	CASSYFRGQGNTEAFF
NA	TRBJ2-1	NA	TRBV14	TGTGCCAGCAGCCCGCGGGCCCTCAATGAGCAGTTCTTC	CASSPRALNEQFF
NA	TRBJ2-1	NA	TRBV5-4	TGTGCCAGCAGCTTGAGCCAGAGGGAGTACAATGAGCAGTTCTTC	CASSLSQREYNEQFF
NA	TRBJ2-3	NA	TRBV15	TGTGCCACCAGCAGAGATAGGCTAGGTACAGATACGCAGTATTTT	CATSRDRLGTDTQYF
TRBD1	TRBJ2-2	NA	TRBV4-1	TGCGCCAGCAGCCAGCTCAACCGGGACAGAAAGCTGTTTTTT	CASSQLNRDRKLFF
NA	TRBJ1-5	NA	TRBV10-2	TGCGCCAGCAGTGACAGGTACGGCAATCAGCCCCAGCATTTT	CASSDRYGNQPQHF
TRBD2	TRBJ2-1	NA	TRBV13	TGTGCCACCCTAAAACTAGCGGGGGCCCATGAGCAGTTCTTC	CATLKLAGAHEQFF
NA	TRBJ1-4	NA	TRBV11-2	TGTGCCAGCAGCCCGACCCGTCAAGAGGCTGAAAAACTGTTTTTT	CASSPTRQEAEKLFF
TRBD1	TRBJ1-2	NA	TRBV27	TGTGCCAGCAGTTTATCTTCTGGACAGGCCCGCTATGGCTACACCTTC	CASSLSSGQARYGYTF
TRBD1	TRBJ2-3	NA	TRBV18	TGTGCCAGCTCACTACAGAGACAGGGGATAGGAGATACGCAGTATTTT	CASSLQRQGIGDTQYF
NA	TRBJ1-2	once	TRBV7-9	TGTGCCAGCAGCTTAGATCGGGGTTTTATCTATGGCTACACCTTC	CASSLDRGFIYGYTF
TRBD2	TRBJ2-1	NA	TRBV28	TGTGCCAGCAGTTTAGGGGGTGCGGGGGGCAATGAGCAGTTCTTC	CASSLGGAGGNEQFF
NA	TRBJ2-7	NA	TRBV28	TGTGCCAGCAGCGCTGACAACTACGAGCAGTACTTC	CASSADNYEQYF
NA	TRBJ1-1	NA	TRBV6-5	TGTGCCAGCAGTTCCCCGAGGACTGAAGCTTTCTTT	CASSSPRTEAFF
TRBD1	TRBJ2-5	NA	TRBV7-9	TGTGCCAGCAGCTTCGAACCGGGACAGGGGCAAGAGACCCAGTACTTC	CASSFEPGQGQETQYF
TRBD1	TRBJ2-2	NA	TRBV4-3	TGCGCCAGCAGCCCACTACAGGGGGCTGGGGGGGAGCTGTTTTTT	CASSPLQGAGGELFF
TRBD1	TRBJ1-2	once	TRBV27	TGTGCCAGCAGTCCCCAGACAGGGGTGGACTATGGCTACACCTTC	CASSPQTGVDYGYTF
TRBD2	TRBJ2-5	NA	TRBV19	TGTGCCAGTAGTGCTATAGCGGGTCAAGAGACCCAGTACTTC	CASSAIAGQETQYF
NA	TRBJ1-1	NA	TRBV29-1	TGCAGCGTTGATAGGACATTGAACACTGAAGCTTTCTTT	CSVDRTLNTEAFF
TRBD2	TRBJ2-7	NA	TRBV19	TGTGCCAGTAGCGATCCGGGACTAGCGGTTAGCTCCTACGAGCAGTACTTC	CASSDPGLAVSSYEQYF
TRBD2	TRBJ2-7	NA	TRBV7-9	TGTGCCAGCAGCTCCCGGACTAGCCAATTTTCCTACGAGCAGTACTTC	CASSSRTSQFSYEQYF
TRBD1	TRBJ2-2	NA	TRBV4-1	TGCGCCAGCAGCCAAGGAGGTGAGGGGGCGTCCACCGGGGAGCTGTTTTTT	CASSQGGEGASTGELFF
NA	TRBJ1-4	NA	TRBV28	TGTGCCAGCAGTTTTGGTACCTGGGGGGGCTATACTAATGAAAAACTGTTTTTT	CASSFGTWGGYTNEKLFF
NA	TRBJ2-5	NA	TRBV28	TGTGCCAGCAGCTCCGGGACAACCAACCAAGAGACCCAGTACTTC	CASSSGTTNQETQYF
NA	TRBJ2-1	NA	TRBV9	TGTGCCAGCAGCTTCCTCGGGAGTATCGATGAGCAGTTCTTC	CASSFLGSIDEQFF
NA	TRBJ1-1	NA	TRBV3-1/TRBV3-2	TGTGCCAGCAGTCCAAGATCGACTATGAACACTGAAGCTTTCTTT	CASSPRSTMNTEAFF
NA	TRBJ2-7	NA	TRBV2	TGTGCCAGCTACAGTGCCTCCTACGAGCAGTACTTC	CASYSASYEQYF
NA	TRBJ1-4	NA	TRBV19	TGTGCCAGTAGTATCGTTTCAACTAATGAAAAACTGTTTTTT	CASSIVSTNEKLFF
TRBD2	TRBJ2-2	NA	TRBV7-3	TGTGCCAGCAGCTCCCCGGGGGTGGGACTAGCGGGTCGACAGAACACCGGGGAGCTGTTTTTT	CASSSPGVGLAGRQNTGELFF
NA	TRBJ1-4	NA	TRBV5-3	TGTGCCAGAAGCCGGCCGAAAACAGGGTTTCTTACTAATGAAAAACTGTTTTTT	CARSRPKTGFLTNEKLFF
TRBD1	TRBJ1-2	NA	TRBV6-5	TGTGCCAGCAGTAGAACCGCACAGGGGGCGCTTGGCTACACCTTC	CASSRTAQGALGYTF
TRBD2	TRBJ2-3	NA	TRBV7-2	TGTGCCAGCAGCCCCCAAGGGACGGGGGGGCCAGATACGCAGTATTTT	CASSPQGTGGPDTQYF
NA	TRBJ2-2	NA	TRBV6-4	TGTGCCAGCCGTGGAGGGTCGGGGGATGGCGGGGAGCTGTTTTTT	CASRGGSGDGGELFF
TRBD2	TRBJ2-3	NA	TRBV4-3	TGCGCCAGCAGCCAAGAGTCCTCTAGCGGGGGGGCTTCAGATACGCAGTATTTT	CASSQESSSGGASDTQYF
NA	TRBJ1-1	once	TRBV3-1/TRBV3-2	TGTGCCAGCAGCCCCGGGACACCTGGTGGAAACACTGAAGCTTTCTTT	CASSPGTPGGNTEAFF
TRBD2	TRBJ2-3	NA	TRBV9	TGTGCCAGCAGCCCCCCGATAGCGGGAGGGCCTACAGATACGCAGTATTTT	CASSPPIAGGPTDTQYF